These 14 T cell receptor beta chains came from one sample sequenced in a study of human T cells and chemical hapten exposure (dated by TCRdb to the early 2020s). The protocol used for the library was RACE. The instrument given in TCRdb is NextSeq 500. Using fastp at Q25 and MiXCR, TCRdb reprocessed the public reads and kept productive beta chains. One record per CDR3 amino acid sequence lists the most common genes and DNA. The sample yields about 89,000 distinct CDR3 sequences; around 13% were counted once. The top ten constitute 4.5% to 6% of the sample. This sample's time point label indicates: patch test 3, about 24 weeks after DPC sensitization. In the paper's terms, the treatment or condition label means: therapeutic diphenylcyclopropenone sensitization with weekly scalp DPC. Sequencing used whole blood, obtained in connection with sensitization to the hapten diphenylcyclopropenone (DPC). Receptors originate from a woman aged 45-65 years with alopecia areata. Some clones in this sample may be carry-over from other donors' samples.

In its sample, this clonotype was seen a few times. The chain joins TRBV11-3 to TRBJ1-1; possibly TRBD1 for D (5 bases). Germline V lookup: CDR1 SGHNT, CDR2 YENEEA. The CDR3 spans 14 residues. Trimming removed 4 bases at V and 4 bases at J, with 13 bases between. The CDR3 sequence: CASSSGGSGTEAFF. CDR3 sequence (DNA): TGTGCCAGCAGCTCGGGGGGTAGCGGCACTGAAGCTTTCTTT.

This clonotype has ten or more counts. The CDR3 loop reads CASSTDSPNTEAFF. CDR3 in DNA: TGTGCCAGCAGCACGGACAGCCCGAACACTGAAGCTTTCTTT. The chain carries TRBV27 and TRBJ1-1; D is perhaps TRBD1 (6 bases). The ends were cut back, 6 bases at V and 1 base at J, with 12 bases in the middle. The CDR3 extends over 14 amino acids. Germline V gives CDR1 MNHEY, CDR2 SMNVEV (reference sequence).

Many counts were recorded for this clonotype. The chain has TRBV27 and TRBJ2-4, with 7 bases fitting TRBD2. The V segment lost 5 bases and the J segment 1 base; nucleotides outside the gene matches: 2. The CDR3 loop spans 14 amino acids. Germline-derived CDR1 and CDR2 are MNHEY and SMNVEV (reference sequence). The CDR3, as DNA: TGTGCCAGCAGTGGGGGAGGGGCCAAAAACATTCAGTACTTC. Its protein product is CASSGGGAKNIQYF.

This clonotype has only a few counts. The V and J genes are TRBV9 and TRBJ2-1, with 7 bases matching TRBD2. This CDR3 has 15 amino acids. CDR1 is SGDLS, CDR2 YYNGEE, per germline. V was pared by 0 bases and J by 7 bases, with 7 bases of the junction left unmatched. DNA for the CDR3: TGTGCCAGCAGCGTAGGTCGGAACGGGAGGAATGAGCAGTTCTTC. It encodes CASSVGRNGRNEQFF.

This clonotype was recorded a few times. This chain connects TRBV11-1 to TRBJ2-1, with TRBD2 matching over 11 bases. Trimming removed 10 bases from V and 5 bases from J; junction bases left unmatched: 7. The CDR3 consists of 14 residues. The germline gives CDR1 SGHAT, CDR2 FQDESV (reference sequence). CDR3 in amino acids: CATSSGRFDNEQFF. CDR3 DNA: TGTGCCACATCTAGCGGGAGGTTTGACAATGAGCAGTTCTTC.

V and J are TRBV29-1 and TRBJ2-6; perhaps TRBD1 as D (6 bases). The germline V gene has CDR1 SQVTM and CDR2 ANQGSEA. The CDR3 covers 13 residues. The ends were cut back, 6 bases at V and 0 bases at J, with 6 bases in the middle. CDR3 nucleotides: TGCAGCGTACAGGGCTCTGGGGCCAACGTCCTGACTTTC. Protein sequence: CSVQGSGANVLTF.

With regard to this clonotype: This sequence may be a read error, since a much larger clone differs from it by one base. The rearrangement links TRBV2 to TRBJ1-1, with D maybe TRBD1 (5 bases). Between the trimmed V and J ends, which lost 11 bases and 11 bases, there was a span of 18 bases. Germline V CDR1 and CDR2: SNHLY, FYNNEI. This CDR3 is built from 11 residues. DNA for the CDR3: TGTGCCGGCGTCCAAAAGAGGGGTGCTTTCTTT. Protein: CAGVQKRGAFF.

This clonotype was found a few times. The V call is TRBV5-5, the J call TRBJ2-1, with unresolved D. CDR3 length: 15 residues. The germline V gene has CDR1 SGHKS and CDR2 YYEKEE (reference sequence). The V end was cut by 0 bases, the J end by 8 bases, with 15 bases between. CDR3: CASSLETFGVHEQFF. CDR3 nucleotides: TGTGCCAGCAGCTTGGAGACTTTTGGGGTCCATGAGCAGTTCTTC. The full variable domain, completed using reference TRBV5-5 and TRBJ2-1, is DAGVTQSPTHLIKTRGQQVTLRCSPISGHKSVSWYQQVLGQGPQFIFQYYEKEERGRGNFPDRFSARQFPNYSSELNVNALLLGDSALYLCASSLETFGVHEQFFGPGTRLTVL.

The V gene is TRBV21-1, the J gene TRBJ1-5; no DNA check was done on the table's D call, TRBD1. TRBV21-1 is a listed pseudogene. The CDR3 is made up of 17 amino acids. The CDR3 nucleotides read TGTGCCAGCAGCAAAGGGGGACAGGCAAGGGCTGGGCGGCCCCAGCATTTT. Residues: CASSKGGQARAGRPQHF.

At least ten counts were recorded for this clonotype. The chain is built from TRBV5-1 and TRBJ2-2; D might be TRBD1 (5 bases). V lost 3 bases and J lost 5, with 11 bases in between. Germline CDR1 is SGHRS and CDR2 is YFSETQ. This CDR3 contains 14 residues. This CDR3 is CASSSLRETGELFF. CDR3 bases: TGCGCCAGCAGCTCCCTCAGGGAAACCGGGGAGCTGTTTTTT.

In this sample, this clonotype turned up many times. The V and J genes are TRBV7-9 and TRBJ2-1; D call uncertain. Between the trimmed V and J ends, which lost 4 bases and 1 base, there was a span of 14 bases. The CDR3 totals 16 residues. CDR1 and CDR2 from the germline V gene are SEHNR and FQNEAQ (reference sequence). In nucleotides, the CDR3 is TGTGCCAGCAGCTCCGTAGGAGTGGTGTCCTACAATGAGCAGTTCTTC. This encodes CASSSVGVVSYNEQFF.

This clonotype was detected ten times or more. J is TRBJ1-1 and V is TRBV2; no firm D call. Germline V gene sequence: CDR1 SNHLY, CDR2 FYNNEI. CDR3 length: 16 residues. Trimming pared 7 bases from V and 1 base from J, leaving 19 bases between. CDR3 nucleotides: TGTGCCAGCATCCAGTCCGCAGGAGGGAGGAACACTGAAGCTTTCTTT. Residues: CASIQSAGGRNTEAFF. The variable domain in full, with the rest retrieved from reference TRBV2 and TRBJ1-1, is EPEVTQTPSHQVTQMGQEVILRCVPISNHLYFYWYRQILGQKVEFLVSFYNNEISEKSEIFDDQFSVERPDGSNFTLKIRSTKLEDSAMYFCASIQSAGGRNTEAFFGQGTRLTVV.

This chain joins TRBV3-1 and TRBJ2-1; TRBD2 agrees at 14 bases. Looked up from germline, CDR1 is LGHDT and CDR2 is YNNKEL (reference sequence). The CDR3 extends over 18 amino acids. The V segment lost 6 bases and the J segment 7 bases; nucleotides outside the gene matches: 14. The CDR3 is CASSPGTSGRSGRNEQFF. As DNA, the CDR3 is TGTGCCAGCAGTCCCGGGACTAGCGGGAGATCGGGGCGGAATGAGCAGTTCTTC.

This clonotype was counted ten times or more. V usage is TRBV5-6 and J usage is TRBJ2-1; D gene uncertain. The V gene's germline CDR1 is SGHDT and CDR2 YYEEEE. This CDR3 is 15 amino acids long. Trimming removed 2 bases from V and 6 bases from J, with 15 bases in between. CDR3 sequence: CASSLGISPINEQFF. The CDR3 DNA sequence: TGTGCCAGCAGCTTAGGAATCTCCCCTATCAATGAGCAGTTCTTC.